This T cell receptor beta chain was obtained from a study of blood T cell repertoires in COVID-19. Study-wide context: Acute and convalescent COVID-19 samples came from the United States, Italy and Spain. The cDNA or gDNA used as material had been derived from T cells, B-cell-depleted T cells, or PBMCs.

There are 15 residues in the CDR3. CDR1 is MDHEN and CDR2 is SYDVKM in the germline V gene. V lost 5 bases and J lost 0; bases outside the gene matches: 6. Original analysis: Estimates of nucleated cell counts were drawn from the amplification of reference gene primers. The protocol was immunoSEQ multiplex PCR, while the TCRdb copy is restricted to in-frame clones and leaves out a portion. The V and J calls and clone size are taken from that table; D and trimming were inferred from the DNA. The data contain 150,000 to 200,000 clones, 81% of them seen just once; the ten biggest clones take up 8% to 13%.

The V call is TRBV28, the J call TRBJ2-7; 8 bases line up with TRBD2. This receptor was identified in a man aged 55-75 years with active or convalescent COVID-19. Sequenced sample: peripheral blood. The CDR3: CASSVQAGASYEQYF. The DNA for the CDR3 is TGTGCCAGCAGTGTTCAAGCGGGAGCCTCCTACGAGCAGTACTTC. The full variable domain, its missing parts supplied by reference TRBV28 and TRBJ2-7, is DVKVTQSSRYLVKRTGEKVFLECVQDMDHENMFWYRQDPGLGLRLIYFSYDVKMKEKGDIPEGYSVSREKKERFSLILESASTNQTSMYLCASSVQAGASYEQYFGPGTRLTVT.